This is a list of T cell receptor beta chains from one sample in a study of low-dose radiotherapy and immunotherapy resistance in tumors. Each CDR3 protein gets one entry after TCRdb re-called the reads with MiXCR. The sample lists roughly 100,000 distinct CDR3 sequences; under 25% were seen once. The starting material was PBMCs, obtained after low-dose radiotherapy plus immunotherapy. The source of these receptors is a male donor with prostate cancer. The CDR3 runs from the conserved cysteine through the conserved F or W. The order of the fields is D gene, J gene, clone size, V gene, CDR3 DNA, CDR3 protein. A D gene is named only where the DNA matches it firmly. For some rows the clone size is stated as once, few or many, or as a class when expanded; others skip it.

d_gene: NA; j_gene: TRBJ2-3; abundance: few; v_gene: TRBV5-1; CDR3nt: TGCGCCAGCAGCCCCCCTTTTCAAGGCGATACGCAGTATTTT; CDR3aa: CASSPPFQGDTQYF
d_gene: TRBD2; j_gene: TRBJ2-7; abundance: many; v_gene: TRBV5-1; CDR3nt: TGCGCCAGCAGCCCTTCTAGCGGGGGACGGACCGAGCAGTACTTC; CDR3aa: CASSPSSGGRTEQYF
d_gene: TRBD2; j_gene: TRBJ2-5; abundance: NA; v_gene: TRBV3-1; CDR3nt: TGTGCCAGCAGCCAAGGGGGACTAGCGGGGCAAGAGACCCAGTACTTC; CDR3aa: CASSQGGLAGQETQYF
d_gene: TRBD2; j_gene: TRBJ2-3; abundance: many; v_gene: TRBV20-1; CDR3nt: TGCAGTGCTAAACTAGCGGACGGCACAGATACGCAGTATTTT; CDR3aa: CSAKLADGTDTQYF
d_gene: TRBD1; j_gene: TRBJ2-2; abundance: few; v_gene: TRBV27; CDR3nt: TGTGCCAGCAGGCACAGGGGTTACACCGGGGAGCTGTTTTTT; CDR3aa: CASRHRGYTGELFF
d_gene: TRBD2; j_gene: TRBJ2-1; abundance: NA; v_gene: TRBV20-1; CDR3nt: TGCAGTGCTAGTAGGCGGGGGATCTACAATGAGCAGTTCTTC; CDR3aa: CSASRRGIYNEQFF
d_gene: NA; j_gene: TRBJ2-3; abundance: many; v_gene: TRBV5-4; CDR3nt: TGTGCCAGCAGCTTAGCGGACGTGGCAGATACGCAGTATTTT; CDR3aa: CASSLADVADTQYF
d_gene: NA; j_gene: TRBJ2-4; abundance: many; v_gene: TRBV19; CDR3nt: TGTGCCAGTATGGCAACCTCCGGGTCGAGGGACATTCAGTACTTC; CDR3aa: CASMATSGSRDIQYF
d_gene: NA; j_gene: TRBJ2-2; abundance: many; v_gene: TRBV7-3; CDR3nt: TGTGCCAGCAGCTTAACCTCGGCAGGGGCTACCGGGGAGCTGTTTTTT; CDR3aa: CASSLTSAGATGELFF
d_gene: NA; j_gene: TRBJ2-5; abundance: many; v_gene: TRBV4-1; CDR3nt: TGCGCCAGCAGCACCCGGTTAGCGGCGGGAGAGACCCAGTACTTC; CDR3aa: CASSTRLAAGETQYF
d_gene: NA; j_gene: TRBJ2-5; abundance: many; v_gene: TRBV7-9; CDR3nt: TGTGCCAGCAGCTTATGGCCGCGACAAGAGACCCAGTACTTC; CDR3aa: CASSLWPRQETQYF
d_gene: TRBD1; j_gene: TRBJ1-6; abundance: many; v_gene: TRBV12-3/TRBV12-4; CDR3nt: TGTGCCAGCAGCTTGGGGACAGATAATTCACCCCTCCACTTT; CDR3aa: CASSLGTDNSPLHF
d_gene: NA; j_gene: TRBJ1-1; abundance: many; v_gene: TRBV30; CDR3nt: TGTGCCTGGAGTCCATCGAACACTGAAGCTTTCTTT; CDR3aa: CAWSPSNTEAFF
d_gene: NA; j_gene: TRBJ1-1; abundance: many; v_gene: TRBV7-9; CDR3nt: TGTGCCAGCAGCCTTGGCCTCTACATGAACACTGAAGCTTTCTTT; CDR3aa: CASSLGLYMNTEAFF
d_gene: TRBD1; j_gene: TRBJ1-6; abundance: many; v_gene: TRBV20-1; CDR3nt: TGCAGTGCTAGAACCGGTGGAGGGGGCCTCTCCAATTCACCCCTCCACTTT; CDR3aa: CSARTGGGGLSNSPLHF
d_gene: NA; j_gene: TRBJ2-1; abundance: many; v_gene: TRBV21-1; CDR3nt: TGTGCCAGCAGCAGTTCGTCTAGCGGGGGCCGAGTCCTCAGGAATGAGCAGTTCTTC; CDR3aa: CASSSSSSGGRVLRNEQFF
d_gene: TRBD1; j_gene: TRBJ1-4; abundance: many; v_gene: TRBV7-8; CDR3nt: TGTGCCAGCAGCTTAGGGGACAGGGATGATGAAAAACTGTTTTTT; CDR3aa: CASSLGDRDDEKLFF
d_gene: NA; j_gene: TRBJ2-5; abundance: NA; v_gene: TRBV3-1; CDR3nt: TGTGCCAGCAGCCAAGATCCGGAAGAGACCCAGTACTTC; CDR3aa: CASSQDPEETQYF
d_gene: NA; j_gene: TRBJ2-2; abundance: once; v_gene: TRBV29-1; CDR3nt: NA; CDR3aa: CSVDEGNTGELFFFF
d_gene: NA; j_gene: TRBJ2-2; abundance: many; v_gene: TRBV7-3; CDR3nt: TGTGCCAGCACCCAAACTCCAGACACCGGGGAGCTGTTTTTT; CDR3aa: CASTQTPDTGELFF
d_gene: NA; j_gene: TRBJ1-4; abundance: NA; v_gene: TRBV3-1; CDR3nt: TGTGCCAGCAGCCAAGACGAGGGTCGTCGTGAAAAACTGTTTTTT; CDR3aa: CASSQDEGRREKLFF
d_gene: NA; j_gene: TRBJ2-2; abundance: many; v_gene: TRBV5-1; CDR3nt: TGCGCCAGCAGCCATTCGACAGGTCCGAACACCGGGGAGCTGTTTTTT; CDR3aa: CASSHSTGPNTGELFF
d_gene: NA; j_gene: TRBJ1-4; abundance: NA; v_gene: TRBV18; CDR3nt: TGTGCCAGCTCACCAAGCGGGGCCACCGCGGAGGGAAAACTGTTTTTT; CDR3aa: CASSPSGATAEGKLFF
d_gene: NA; j_gene: TRBJ2-7; abundance: NA; v_gene: TRBV27; CDR3nt: TGTGCCAGCAGTTTTCAAGGCGGCGAGCAGTACTTC; CDR3aa: CASSFQGGEQYF
d_gene: NA; j_gene: TRBJ2-3; abundance: many; v_gene: TRBV5-1; CDR3nt: TGCGCCAGCAGCCTGGGGGCGGTGAGCACAGATACGCAGTATTTT; CDR3aa: CASSLGAVSTDTQYF
d_gene: NA; j_gene: TRBJ2-2; abundance: NA; v_gene: TRBV29-1; CDR3nt: TGCAGCGTTGAAGGACGCACGAACACCGGGGAGCTGTTTTTT; CDR3aa: CSVEGRTNTGELFF
d_gene: NA; j_gene: TRBJ1-1; abundance: once; v_gene: TRBV4-1; CDR3nt: TGCGCCAGCAGCCAAGAGTCGCACACTGAAGCTTTCTTT; CDR3aa: CASSQESHTEAFF
d_gene: NA; j_gene: TRBJ2-3; abundance: many; v_gene: TRBV7-3; CDR3nt: TGTGCCAGCAGCTTAGGCAGTCGGGAGGATACGCAGTATTTT; CDR3aa: CASSLGSREDTQYF
d_gene: NA; j_gene: TRBJ1-4; abundance: NA; v_gene: TRBV18; CDR3nt: TGTGCCAGCTCACGTTCGAGGAGTGGCAGAACGGACCCCTATGAAAAACTGTTTTTT; CDR3aa: CASSRSRSGRTDPYEKLFF
d_gene: TRBD1; j_gene: TRBJ1-6; abundance: few; v_gene: TRBV20-1; CDR3nt: TGCAGTGCTACCTCCCGTGGACAGGGTGTATCACCCCTCCACTTT; CDR3aa: CSATSRGQGVSPLHF
d_gene: TRBD2; j_gene: TRBJ2-3; abundance: many; v_gene: TRBV7-2; CDR3nt: TGTGCCAGCAGCCTAAGACTAGCGGGTGATTCTAGCACAGATACGCAGTATTTT; CDR3aa: CASSLRLAGDSSTDTQYF